These T cell receptor beta chains were read from a single sample in a study of blood T cells in healthy people across ages. Using its own MiXCR run on the 5' RACE reads, TCRdb lists one record per CDR3 protein. The sample has 790,000 or so distinct CDR3 sequences, about half seen once. The specimen was blood. These receptors were collected from an older man in good health. CDR3s include the opening cysteine and the closing phenylalanine or tryptophan. A D gene is named only where the DNA matches it firmly. Size values are once, few and many counts, or a class for expanded clones, and some rows have none.

>TRBJ2-3|TRBD2|TRBV20-1|.
TGCAGTGCTGTGATACCCGGGGGGTCCAAAGATACGCAGTATTTT
CSAVIPGGSKDTQYF
>TRBJ1-1|.|TRBV5-1|.
TGCGCCAGCAGCGTGCGAAGGAACACTGAAGCTTTCTTT
CASSVRRNTEAFF
>TRBJ1-6|.|TRBV5-1|.
TGCGCCAGCGTAAGCCTTGGGAGGGACCATTCACCCCTCCACTTT
CASVSLGRDHSPLHF
>TRBJ2-3|TRBD2|TRBV7-2|many
TGTGCCAGCAGCCAGTGGGACGGACTAGGGACGCAGTATTTT
CASSQWDGLGTQYF
>TRBJ2-5|.|TRBV7-2|many
TGTGCCAGCAGCTTAAATGGGGGCAAAGAGACCCAGTACTTC
CASSLNGGKETQYF
>TRBJ2-1|.|TRBV7-9|.
TGTGCCTGCAGCAGCCCTAGGTCGGGGGGACAGTCCGACAATGAGCAGTTCTTC
CACSSPRSGGQSDNEQFF
>TRBJ1-2|.|TRBV7-9|.
TGTGCCAGCAGCGTAGTCGATGGCTACACCTTC
CASSVVDGYTF
>TRBJ2-7|.|TRBV9|.
TGTGTCAGCAGCGTAACCGCCGACAAGGGCGAGCAGTACTTC
CVSSVTADKGEQYF
>TRBJ2-3|.|TRBV10-3|few
TGTGCCATCAGGCCGGACCCAGATACGCAGTATTTT
CAIRPDPDTQYF
>TRBJ2-4|TRBD2|TRBV12-3/TRBV12-4|.
TGTGCCAGCAGTTTAAAAGTAGCGGGACCTCCTTTAGCCAAAAACATTCAGTACTTC
CASSLKVAGPPLAKNIQYF
>TRBJ2-5|.|TRBV20-1|.
TGCAGTGCTAGGAAGGTGAAGACCCAGTACTTC
CSARKVKTQYF
>TRBJ2-3|TRBD2|TRBV20-1|.
TGCAGTGCTAGTCCCCGGACTAGCGGATATCATACGCAGTATTTT
CSASPRTSGYHTQYF
>TRBJ2-7|.|TRBV28|few
TGTGCCAGCAACATAGGGGTAACTAGTCTCTCCTACGAGCAGTACTTC
CASNIGVTSLSYEQYF
>TRBJ2-7|.|TRBV28|.
TGTGCCAGCAATAACCCCAGGAATGAGCAGTACTTC
CASNNPRNEQYF
>TRBJ2-5|TRBD2|TRBV27|.
TGTGCCAGCAGTTTAGGAGGGCTAGCGGGAGCTCGGGAGACCCAGTACTTC
CASSLGGLAGARETQYF
>TRBJ2-7|TRBD2|TRBV28|.
TGTGCCAGCAGCTTAGGGACTAGTAGTATCTACGAGCAGTACTTC
CASSLGTSSIYEQYF
>TRBJ1-2|.|TRBV4-1|.
TGCGCCAGCAGCCAAGATGCCCGGGGTTACACCTTC
CASSQDARGYTF
>TRBJ2-4|.|TRBV7-2|once
TGTGCCAGCAGCTTAGTCGGGGGCAAGGACCCTCGTGAGCAGTACTTC
CASSLVGGKDPREQYF
>TRBJ2-2|.|TRBV27|few
TGTGCCAGCAGTGCTTCCATGGGGGCGGGGGAGCTGTTTTTT
CASSASMGAGELFF
>TRBJ1-1|.|TRBV20-1|many
TGCAGTGCCAGCTCGGGGCTTCTGAACACTGAAGCTTTCTTT
CSASSGLLNTEAFF
>TRBJ2-7|TRBD2|TRBV7-2|.
TGTGCCAGCAGCTTAGATCCGACTAGCGGGTTCGAGCAGTACTTC
CASSLDPTSGFEQYF
>TRBJ2-3|TRBD2|TRBV13|.
TGTGCCAGCAGCTTAGGGCGCGGGGGGGCGACAGATACGCAGTATTTT
CASSLGRGGATDTQYF
>TRBJ2-1|.|TRBV2|.
TGTGCCAGCAGTTTTATACCGGGACAGCGGTACCGGGAGCCAACCTACAATGAGCAGTTCTTC
CASSFIPGQRYREPTYNEQFF
>TRBJ2-7|.|TRBV9|.
TGTGCCAGCAGCGCTACCCCGAGCTCCTACAATGAGCAGTACTTC
CASSATPSSYNEQYF
>TRBJ2-7|TRBD2|TRBV5-1|many
TGCGCCAGCAGCCCTCCGGGACTAGCGGATTCCTACGAGCAGTACTTC
CASSPPGLADSYEQYF
>TRBJ2-1|.|TRBV7-9|many
TGTGCCAGCAGCTTAGGACCAGTGGAGCAGTTCTTC
CASSLGPVEQFF
>TRBJ2-2|.|TRBV29-1|.
TGCAGCGTTGAATCTGGGGGCACCGGGGAGCTGTTTTTT
CSVESGGTGELFF
>TRBJ2-7|TRBD2|TRBV28|.
TGTGCCAGCAGTTTTGGCGGGAGTACCTCCTACGAGCAGTACTTC
CASSFGGSTSYEQYF
>TRBJ2-5|.|TRBV5-6|once
TGTGCCAGCAGCTTGAACAGGGAAGGAGGGGAGACCCAGTACTTC
CASSLNREGGETQYF
>TRBJ1-2|TRBD1|TRBV10-3|.
TGTGCCACCGTTACAGGGGGCCATGGCTACACCTTC
CATVTGGHGYTF
>TRBJ2-1|TRBD1|TRBV29-1|many
TGCAGCCTCTCCGGGACAGAGCTAGACAATGAGCAGTTCTTC
CSLSGTELDNEQFF
>TRBJ2-3|.|TRBV29-1|.
TGCAGCGTTGAAATGGTGGGGGCTCTTTCTCCAGATACGCAGTATTTT
CSVEMVGALSPDTQYF